A selection of T cell receptor beta chains follows, all from one sample in a study of CD8+ T cells in alopecia areata. Method: immunoSEQ multiplex PCR; TCRdb's copy keeps in-frame clones and lacks some. The data contain tens of thousands of clones, approximately 66% of them seen just once; the ten biggest clones take up around 24%. This sample comprised CD8+ T cells sorted from blood, obtained at week 24, from a patient treated with tofacitinib. The receptors stem from a human donor with alopecia areata. CDR3s include the opening cysteine and the closing phenylalanine or tryptophan. Each record gives: CDR3 DNA, CDR3 protein, D gene, clone size, V gene, J gene. The D gene is left open where the match is weak. Clone size is not always given. Where it is, it says once, few, many or a class for expanded clones.

CDR3 DNA: TGCGCCAGCAGCCAAGACCGCGAGACCCAGTACTTC; CDR3 protein: CASSQDRETQYF; D gene: .; clone size: .; V gene: TRBV4-3; J gene: TRBJ2-5
CDR3 DNA: TGCGCCAGCAGCCTTGACAGCTATGGCTACACCTTC; CDR3 protein: CASSLDSYGYTF; D gene: .; clone size: .; V gene: TRBV5-1; J gene: TRBJ1-2
CDR3 DNA: TGTGCCAGCAGCCCGACGGAGGGCGGTAGCTATGGCTACACCTTC; CDR3 protein: CASSPTEGGSYGYTF; D gene: .; clone size: .; V gene: TRBV9; J gene: TRBJ1-2
CDR3 DNA: TGTGCCAGCAACACAGGGGGGAACACTGAAGCTTTCTTT; CDR3 protein: CASNTGGNTEAFF; D gene: TRBD1; clone size: .; V gene: TRBV5-6; J gene: TRBJ1-1
CDR3 DNA: TGTGCCAGTAGTATAGTCCTTTCCGGGAGGGGCTTCACAGATACGCAGTATTTT; CDR3 protein: CASSIVLSGRGFTDTQYF; D gene: TRBD2; clone size: few; V gene: TRBV19; J gene: TRBJ2-3
CDR3 DNA: TGTGCCAGCAGTCGCCCGGGCCCCCCCCATCAGCCCCAGCATTTT; CDR3 protein: CASSRPGPPHQPQHF; D gene: .; clone size: few; V gene: TRBV28; J gene: TRBJ1-5
CDR3 DNA: TGTGCCAGCAGCGCCCAGGCAAGCTCCTATAATTCACCCCTCCACTTT; CDR3 protein: CASSAQASSYNSPLHF; D gene: .; clone size: once; V gene: TRBV7-8; J gene: TRBJ1-6
CDR3 DNA: TGTGCCAGCAGAAGACTAGCGACAAGCACAGATACGCAGTATTTT; CDR3 protein: CASRRLATSTDTQYF; D gene: TRBD2; clone size: .; V gene: TRBV2; J gene: TRBJ2-3
CDR3 DNA: TGTGCCAGCAGTTCAATAGCGGGGCCGACAGATACGCAGTATTTT; CDR3 protein: CASSSIAGPTDTQYF; D gene: TRBD2; clone size: .; V gene: TRBV7-2; J gene: TRBJ2-3
CDR3 DNA: TGTGCCAGCAGTGAGGACACCGGGGAGCTGTTTTTT; CDR3 protein: CASSEDTGELFF; D gene: .; clone size: .; V gene: TRBV2; J gene: TRBJ2-2
CDR3 DNA: TGTGCCAGCAGGCTCGGGACTAGCGGGGGAGAGACCCAGTACTTC; CDR3 protein: CASRLGTSGGETQYF; D gene: TRBD2; clone size: .; V gene: TRBV7-8; J gene: TRBJ2-5
CDR3 DNA: TGCGCCAGCAGCTTAAAACTAGCGGGAACCCCGAATTCCTACAATGAGCAGTTCTTC; CDR3 protein: CASSLKLAGTPNSYNEQFF; D gene: TRBD2; clone size: once; V gene: TRBV4-1; J gene: TRBJ2-1
CDR3 DNA: TGTGCCAGCAGTGTCACCGGGACAATATATGGAAACACCATATATTTT; CDR3 protein: CASSVTGTIYGNTIYF; D gene: .; clone size: .; V gene: TRBV6-1; J gene: TRBJ1-3
CDR3 DNA: TGTGCCAGCAGTTTCGGGCGGGGGGTATTCACTGAAGCTTTCTTT; CDR3 protein: CASSFGRGVFTEAFF; D gene: .; clone size: many; V gene: TRBV28; J gene: TRBJ1-1
CDR3 DNA: TGCGCCAGCAGCTTAGGGACTAGCGGGCTTAGCTCCTACAATGAGCAGTTCTTC; CDR3 protein: CASSLGTSGLSSYNEQFF; D gene: TRBD2; clone size: few; V gene: TRBV5-1; J gene: TRBJ2-1
CDR3 DNA: TGCGCCAGCAGCTGGTCGCTAGCGGCGAACACCGGGGAGCTGTTTTTT; CDR3 protein: CASSWSLAANTGELFF; D gene: TRBD2; clone size: few; V gene: TRBV5-1; J gene: TRBJ2-2
CDR3 DNA: TGTGCCAGCACCCGGACGGGGGGTAATCAGCCCCAGCATTTT; CDR3 protein: CASTRTGGNQPQHF; D gene: .; clone size: .; V gene: TRBV27; J gene: TRBJ1-5
CDR3 DNA: TGTGCCAGCAGCCAATGGTCGCGGGAGGGCTACGAGCAGTACTTC; CDR3 protein: CASSQWSREGYEQYF; D gene: TRBD2; clone size: few; V gene: TRBV16; J gene: TRBJ2-7
CDR3 DNA: TGTGCCACCAGCAGAGGACAGCTGAGCACAGATACGCAGTATTTT; CDR3 protein: CATSRGQLSTDTQYF; D gene: .; clone size: .; V gene: TRBV15; J gene: TRBJ2-3
CDR3 DNA: TGTGCCAGCAGCTCAAATCAGGGGGCGAACGAAAAACTGTTTTTT; CDR3 protein: CASSSNQGANEKLFF; D gene: TRBD1; clone size: few; V gene: TRBV7-9; J gene: TRBJ1-4
CDR3 DNA: TGTGCCAGCAGTCTCACCCTTACTAGACTCGAGCAGTACTTC; CDR3 protein: CASSLTLTRLEQYF; D gene: .; clone size: .; V gene: TRBV27; J gene: TRBJ2-7
CDR3 DNA: TGTGCCTGGAGTGTAGGGACTGAAGCTTTCTTT; CDR3 protein: CAWSVGTEAFF; D gene: .; clone size: .; V gene: TRBV30; J gene: TRBJ1-1
CDR3 DNA: TGTGCCAGCAGTTCCGGACAGGGGGCCTACGAGCAGTACTTC; CDR3 protein: CASSSGQGAYEQYF; D gene: TRBD1; clone size: .; V gene: TRBV27; J gene: TRBJ2-7
CDR3 DNA: TGTGCCAGCAGCTACTTCCGGGCCGCAACCGGGGAGCTGTTTTTT; CDR3 protein: CASSYFRAATGELFF; D gene: .; clone size: .; V gene: TRBV7-6; J gene: TRBJ2-2
CDR3 DNA: TGCGCCAGCAGCCACCGAGGAACAGGGGGCAATGAGGGTACGCAGTATTTT; CDR3 protein: CASSHRGTGGNEGTQYF; D gene: TRBD1; clone size: few; V gene: TRBV4-1; J gene: TRBJ2-3
CDR3 DNA: TGTGCCAGCAGTGAAAATATTGGGCCAGATACGCAGTATTTT; CDR3 protein: CASSENIGPDTQYF; D gene: .; clone size: .; V gene: TRBV6-1; J gene: TRBJ2-3
CDR3 DNA: TGCGCCAGCAGCCAGGAAGATAGGGGACATACTAACTATGGCTACACCTTC; CDR3 protein: CASSQEDRGHTNYGYTF; D gene: .; clone size: once; V gene: TRBV4-1; J gene: TRBJ1-2
CDR3 DNA: TGCGCCAGCACAGCTGGAGCTGAAGCTTTCTTT; CDR3 protein: CASTAGAEAFF; D gene: .; clone size: .; V gene: TRBV5-1; J gene: TRBJ1-1
CDR3 DNA: TGCGCCAGCAGCCAAGGGACTAGTGGGGGTGTGTACAATGAGCAGTTCTTC; CDR3 protein: CASSQGTSGGVYNEQFF; D gene: TRBD2; clone size: .; V gene: TRBV4-3; J gene: TRBJ2-1
CDR3 DNA: TGTGCCAGCAGCCTAGCCGGGACAGACACTTCCTACGAGCAGTACTTC; CDR3 protein: CASSLAGTDTSYEQYF; D gene: TRBD1; clone size: few; V gene: TRBV7-9; J gene: TRBJ2-7
CDR3 DNA: TGTGCCAGCAGTGAAGGAGGACAGCCGCTCACAGATACGCAGTATTTT; CDR3 protein: CASSEGGQPLTDTQYF; D gene: .; clone size: .; V gene: TRBV2; J gene: TRBJ2-3
CDR3 DNA: TGCGCCAGCAGCCAAGCTCGGACGGATAACTATGGCTACACCTTC; CDR3 protein: CASSQARTDNYGYTF; D gene: .; clone size: .; V gene: TRBV4-1; J gene: TRBJ1-2
CDR3 DNA: TGCAGCGTTCTAACCGAGCGGGGGGGAGAGACCCAGTACTTC; CDR3 protein: CSVLTERGGETQYF; D gene: TRBD2; clone size: .; V gene: TRBV29-1; J gene: TRBJ2-5
CDR3 DNA: TGCGCCAGCAGCCAAGGGGGGGGGTTAGATCAGCCCCAGCATTTT; CDR3 protein: CASSQGGGLDQPQHF; D gene: .; clone size: once; V gene: TRBV4-1; J gene: TRBJ1-5
CDR3 DNA: TGCAGCGTTGAGGCAGGGATACAAGAGACCCAGTACTTC; CDR3 protein: CSVEAGIQETQYF; D gene: .; clone size: .; V gene: TRBV29-1; J gene: TRBJ2-5
CDR3 DNA: TGCGCCAGCAGCCAGAATTCAGGGTACCAAGAGACCCAGTACTTC; CDR3 protein: CASSQNSGYQETQYF; D gene: .; clone size: .; V gene: TRBV4-3; J gene: TRBJ2-5
CDR3 DNA: TGCGCCAGCAGCCACGATAGACAGGGATCCTTCGGCTACACCTTC; CDR3 protein: CASSHDRQGSFGYTF; D gene: TRBD1; clone size: .; V gene: TRBV5-1; J gene: TRBJ1-2
CDR3 DNA: TGTGCCAGCAGCCAGGGACACCCCGACAATGAGCAGTTCTTC; CDR3 protein: CASSQGHPDNEQFF; D gene: .; clone size: few; V gene: TRBV14; J gene: TRBJ2-1
CDR3 DNA: TGTGCCAGCAGCGGGACTAGACCCGATGAGCAGTTCTTC; CDR3 protein: CASSGTRPDEQFF; D gene: TRBD2; clone size: .; V gene: TRBV7-9; J gene: TRBJ2-1
CDR3 DNA: TGTGCCAGTAGTATAGGGCAGGGGGTCAACATTCAGTACTTC; CDR3 protein: CASSIGQGVNIQYF; D gene: TRBD1; clone size: medium-sized; V gene: TRBV19; J gene: TRBJ2-4
CDR3 DNA: TGTGCCAGCAGTGACACGTACGAGCAGTACTTC; CDR3 protein: CASSDTYEQYF; D gene: .; clone size: .; V gene: TRBV2; J gene: TRBJ2-7
CDR3 DNA: TGTGCCAGCAGCCTTGAGGGTGGCTATGGCTACACCTTC; CDR3 protein: CASSLEGGYGYTF; D gene: .; clone size: .; V gene: TRBV9; J gene: TRBJ1-2
CDR3 DNA: TGCGCCAGCAGTCAATGCATGTGGAGGTATGGCTACACCTTC; CDR3 protein: CASSQCMWRYGYTF; D gene: .; clone size: .; V gene: TRBV23-1; J gene: TRBJ1-2
CDR3 DNA: TGTGCCTGGAGTGTAACTAGCGGGAGTGATGAGCAGTTCTTC; CDR3 protein: CAWSVTSGSDEQFF; D gene: TRBD2; clone size: .; V gene: TRBV30; J gene: TRBJ2-1
CDR3 DNA: TGCAGCGTTGAAGATCGAGCAGGGGGCTATGGCTACACCTTC; CDR3 protein: CSVEDRAGGYGYTF; D gene: TRBD1; clone size: .; V gene: TRBV29-1; J gene: TRBJ1-2
CDR3 DNA: TGTGCCAGCAGCCAAGGAAAAAGGGGCCGGGACATAGGCACAGATACGCAGTATTTT; CDR3 protein: CASSQGKRGRDIGTDTQYF; D gene: .; clone size: .; V gene: TRBV7-9; J gene: TRBJ2-3